This TCR beta chain emerged from a study of T cell responses to AZD1222 COVID-19 vaccine. Using immunoSEQ multiplex PCR, the repertoire was profiled, and TCRdb retains in-frame clones only, with some absent. The data contain about 150,000 clones, 87% of them seen just once; the ten biggest clones take up roughly 9.7%. Deletions cut 2 bases from V and 1 base from J, with 2 bases between. CDR3 length: 12 amino acids. The germline CDR1 and CDR2 sequences are MNHEY and SVGEGT. The specimen comprised peripheral blood, sampled 28 days after the second AZD1222 dose. The TCR sequence derives from an adult who received the AZD1222 COVID-19 vaccine. V and J are TRBV6-2 or TRBV6-3 and TRBJ2-5; D ambiguous. CDR3 bases: TGTGCCAGCAGTTACCCCCAAGAGACCCAGTACTTC. Protein product: CASSYPQETQYF.